This T cell receptor (beta chain) was documented in a study of blood T cell repertoires in COVID-19. This CDR3 contains 13 residues. Germline CDR1 SEHNR, CDR2 FQNEAQ (reference sequence). V lost 8 bases and J 1 base, leaving 11 bases between the germline ends. Data came from immunoSEQ multiplex PCR; TCRdb stores just in-frame clones and leaves some out. The sample holds 200,000 to 300,000 clones; roughly 84% are singletons and the top ten take 1.5% to 1.7%. The chain combines TRBV7-9 with TRBJ1-1, with D maybe TRBD1 (5 bases). Sequencing was carried out using peripheral blood. This clonotype was sampled from a middle-aged woman who had recovered from COVID-19. The CDR3 DNA is TGTGCCAGCGATATAGGACAGAACACTGAAGCTTTCTTT. Protein: CASDIGQNTEAFF.